The T cell receptor beta chain described here comes from a study of CD8 T cells in Susac syndrome. Regarding the study as a whole: By the study's own acknowledgment, its TCR sequencing and HLA analysis included relatively few individuals.

A note on this clonotype: Its antigen remains unknown.

The sequenced target, TCR beta, came from blood CD8+ and CD4+ T cells. The CDR3 runs 16 residues. Per germline, CDR1 SEHNR and CDR2 FQNEAQ (reference sequence). Trimming took off 2 bases at V and 2 bases at J, with 13 bases between the two ends. RNA was extracted with the RNeasy kit, and a quantity of 0.5 to 1 ug was reverse transcribed using random hexamers. The TCR beta CDR3 was amplified by immunoSEQ multiplex PCR across 54 Vbeta, 13 Jbeta. TCRdb called the immunoSEQ multiplex PCR reads again in MiXCR, with one record for every CDR3 protein. This repertoire shows 250,000 to 300,000 distinct CDR3 sequences, almost 85% found once; its top ten account for approximately 0.2%.

The specimen was CD8+ T cells from PBMCs. The sequence derives from a human donor with multiple sclerosis. This chain connects TRBV7-9 to TRBJ2-4; D is possibly TRBD1 (6 bases). CDR3 nucleotides: TGTGCCAGCAGCTTATCGGCAGGGGAGACCAAAAACATTCAGTACTTC. Translation: CASSLSAGETKNIQYF.